This is a list of T cell receptor beta chains from one sample in a study of siplizumab effects on memory and regulatory T cells. Libraries were prepared by immunoSEQ multiplex PCR; TCRdb keeps only in-frame clonotypes and omits some of them. This sample has about 100,000 clones, with more than 90% found just once. The sequenced sample was CD4+ T cells sorted from blood. These receptors were taken from a human donor in good health. Each CDR3 is given with its conserved first and last residue. The D gene is left open where the match is weak. Clone size, where shown, is once, few, many, or a class for clones that have expanded.

J gene: TRBJ1-3; D gene: TRBD1; V gene: TRBV7-9; clone size: -; CDR3 DNA: TGTGCCAGCAGCGTTGACAGGGCCAAAACCCAAAACTCTGGAAACACCATATATTTT; CDR3 protein: CASSVDRAKTQNSGNTIYF
J gene: TRBJ2-5; D gene: TRBD2; V gene: TRBV4-1; clone size: -; CDR3 DNA: TGCGCCAGCAGCCACGGGACTATACAAGAGACCCAGTACTTC; CDR3 protein: CASSHGTIQETQYF
J gene: TRBJ2-5; D gene: -; V gene: TRBV19; clone size: -; CDR3 DNA: TGTGCCAGTAGTATAAGTAGGGGCCAAGAGACCCAGTACTTC; CDR3 protein: CASSISRGQETQYF
J gene: TRBJ1-2; D gene: -; V gene: TRBV9; clone size: -; CDR3 DNA: TGTGCCAGCAGCTTATGGACGGAGACGGGCTACACCTTC; CDR3 protein: CASSLWTETGYTF
J gene: TRBJ2-1; D gene: TRBD1; V gene: TRBV7-2; clone size: -; CDR3 DNA: TGTGCCAGCAGCTTAGCCCCCTACCGGGACAGGGGAGGGAATGAGCAGTTCTTC; CDR3 protein: CASSLAPYRDRGGNEQFF
J gene: TRBJ2-3; D gene: -; V gene: TRBV6-6; clone size: few; CDR3 DNA: TGTGCCAGCAGTTGGGCGGCTACAGATACGCAGTATTTT; CDR3 protein: CASSWAATDTQYF
J gene: TRBJ1-1; D gene: -; V gene: TRBV9; clone size: -; CDR3 DNA: TGTGCCAGCAGCGTAGCGCCAGGTGCGAACACTGAAGCTTTCTTT; CDR3 protein: CASSVAPGANTEAFF
J gene: TRBJ1-6; D gene: -; V gene: TRBV5-1; clone size: -; CDR3 DNA: TGCGCCAGCAGCTTGGGCGGGTCTTCACCCCTCCACTTT; CDR3 protein: CASSLGGSSPLHF
J gene: TRBJ1-5; D gene: -; V gene: TRBV18; clone size: -; CDR3 DNA: TGTGCCAGCTCACCATCGGGGGGCAATCAGCCCCAGCATTTT; CDR3 protein: CASSPSGGNQPQHF
J gene: TRBJ2-5; D gene: -; V gene: TRBV7-2; clone size: few; CDR3 DNA: TGTGCCAGCAGCCTAGGGACTCTTCAAGAGACCCAGTACTTC; CDR3 protein: CASSLGTLQETQYF
J gene: TRBJ1-1; D gene: -; V gene: TRBV30; clone size: -; CDR3 DNA: TGTGCCTGGAAGCCCAATCAAAACACTGAAGCTTTCTTT; CDR3 protein: CAWKPNQNTEAFF
J gene: TRBJ1-2; D gene: TRBD1; V gene: TRBV10-3; clone size: -; CDR3 DNA: TGTGCCATCATCCTAACACCGGGACAGGGCTATGGCTACACCTTC; CDR3 protein: CAIILTPGQGYGYTF
J gene: TRBJ1-5; D gene: -; V gene: TRBV30; clone size: -; CDR3 DNA: TGTGCCTGGAGTGTGCAGGGGTGGGTTCAGCCCCAGCATTTT; CDR3 protein: CAWSVQGWVQPQHF
J gene: TRBJ2-7; D gene: TRBD2; V gene: TRBV18; clone size: -; CDR3 DNA: TGTGCCAGCACGCTAGCGGGGGCCCCCCACGAGCAGTACTTC; CDR3 protein: CASTLAGAPHEQYF
J gene: TRBJ1-6; D gene: -; V gene: TRBV30; clone size: -; CDR3 DNA: TGTGCCTGGAGGTCAGGGAATAATTCACCCCTCCACTTT; CDR3 protein: CAWRSGNNSPLHF
J gene: TRBJ1-4; D gene: -; V gene: TRBV7-6; clone size: -; CDR3 DNA: TGTGCCAGCAGCTTAGGTCCCGGGGAGGGTGAAAAACTGTTTTTT; CDR3 protein: CASSLGPGEGEKLFF
J gene: TRBJ1-1; D gene: TRBD1; V gene: TRBV2; clone size: -; CDR3 DNA: TGTGCCAGCAGTGCTGGACAGGGAGGAGGAGCTTTCTTT; CDR3 protein: CASSAGQGGGAFF
J gene: TRBJ1-1; D gene: -; V gene: TRBV18; clone size: -; CDR3 DNA: TGTGCCAGCTCACGACAGGATGTTGAAGCTTTCTTT; CDR3 protein: CASSRQDVEAFF
J gene: TRBJ2-7; D gene: -; V gene: TRBV5-1; clone size: once; CDR3 DNA: TGCGCCAGCAGCTTCGGCGGGGACCCGTACGAGCAGTACTTC; CDR3 protein: CASSFGGDPYEQYF
J gene: TRBJ2-1; D gene: -; V gene: TRBV7-9; clone size: -; CDR3 DNA: TGTGCCAGCAGCTTAGGGACCAGGAGCTCCTACAATGAGCAGTTCTTC; CDR3 protein: CASSLGTRSSYNEQFF
J gene: TRBJ1-6; D gene: -; V gene: TRBV9; clone size: -; CDR3 DNA: TGTGCCAGCAGCCCCGGGACACCACGCTCCTATAATTCACCCCTCCACTTT; CDR3 protein: CASSPGTPRSYNSPLHF
J gene: TRBJ2-3; D gene: TRBD2; V gene: TRBV6-4; clone size: -; CDR3 DNA: TGTGCCAGCAGCGGGACTAGCGGGGGCACAGATACGCAGTATTTT; CDR3 protein: CASSGTSGGTDTQYF
J gene: TRBJ2-1; D gene: TRBD2; V gene: TRBV27; clone size: -; CDR3 DNA: TGTGCCAGCAGTTTACAACGGACTAGCGGTAACAATGAGCAGTTCTTC; CDR3 protein: CASSLQRTSGNNEQFF
J gene: TRBJ1-2; D gene: TRBD1; V gene: TRBV15; clone size: -; CDR3 DNA: TGTGCCACCAGCAGAGAAGCGACAGGGCTCTATGGCTACACCTTC; CDR3 protein: CATSREATGLYGYTF
J gene: TRBJ1-1; D gene: -; V gene: TRBV2; clone size: -; CDR3 DNA: TGTGCCAGCAGTGAAGGGGGATGGACCATGAACACTGAAGCTTTCTTT; CDR3 protein: CASSEGGWTMNTEAFF
J gene: TRBJ1-1; D gene: -; V gene: TRBV7-9; clone size: few; CDR3 DNA: TGTGCCAGCAGCCAACAAGGTGGCACTGAAGCTTTCTTT; CDR3 protein: CASSQQGGTEAFF
J gene: TRBJ1-1; D gene: -; V gene: TRBV7-3; clone size: -; CDR3 DNA: TGTGCCAGCAGCTTAATGAACACTGAAGCTTTCTTT; CDR3 protein: CASSLMNTEAFF
J gene: TRBJ2-2; D gene: -; V gene: TRBV18; clone size: -; CDR3 DNA: TGTGCCAGCTCACCTATGGGGACCGCGCCTGACACCGGGGAGCTGTTTTTT; CDR3 protein: CASSPMGTAPDTGELFF
J gene: TRBJ2-3; D gene: TRBD1; V gene: TRBV4-1; clone size: -; CDR3 DNA: TGCGCCAGCATCGGACAGGGTGATTCAGATACGCAGTATTTT; CDR3 protein: CASIGQGDSDTQYF
J gene: TRBJ2-7; D gene: -; V gene: TRBV18; clone size: -; CDR3 DNA: TGTGCCAGCTCACCTATTGAGGACGGCTACTACGAGCAGTACTTC; CDR3 protein: CASSPIEDGYYEQYF
J gene: TRBJ2-6; D gene: TRBD2; V gene: TRBV4-1; clone size: -; CDR3 DNA: TGCGCCAGCAGCCAAACAGCGGGGGGGCTGTTTGGGGCCAACGTCCTGACTTTC; CDR3 protein: CASSQTAGGLFGANVLTF
J gene: TRBJ2-5; D gene: TRBD2; V gene: TRBV11-2; clone size: -; CDR3 DNA: TGTGCCAGCAGCTTTAGCCTAGCGGAAGAGGGGACCCAGTACTTC; CDR3 protein: CASSFSLAEEGTQYF
J gene: TRBJ1-1; D gene: -; V gene: TRBV6-6; clone size: -; CDR3 DNA: TGTGCCAGCGCGCGGGGAATGAACACTGAAGCTTTCTTT; CDR3 protein: CASARGMNTEAFF
J gene: TRBJ2-2; D gene: -; V gene: TRBV29-1; clone size: -; CDR3 DNA: TGCAGCCCCACCGGGGAGCTGTTTTTT; CDR3 protein: CSPTGELFF
J gene: TRBJ2-3; D gene: TRBD2; V gene: TRBV6-5; clone size: -; CDR3 DNA: TGTGCCAGCAGTTACCAGCGGGGGCGCACAGATACGCAGTATTTT; CDR3 protein: CASSYQRGRTDTQYF
J gene: TRBJ2-1; D gene: -; V gene: TRBV21-1; clone size: -; CDR3 DNA: TGTGCCAGCAGCAACCTAATGAAGGACACGAGCTCCTACAATGAGCAGTTCTTC; CDR3 protein: CASSNLMKDTSSYNEQFF
J gene: TRBJ2-3; D gene: -; V gene: TRBV2; clone size: -; CDR3 DNA: TGTGCCAGCAGGCCGGATACACTTAGTGGGTATTTT; CDR3 protein: CASRPDTLSGYF
J gene: TRBJ2-1; D gene: -; V gene: TRBV10-3; clone size: -; CDR3 DNA: TGTGCCATCAGTGAGCTCGGAGGGTCCTACAATGAGCAGTTCTTC; CDR3 protein: CAISELGGSYNEQFF
J gene: TRBJ2-5; D gene: TRBD2; V gene: TRBV15; clone size: -; CDR3 DNA: TGTGCCACCAGCAGAGGTAGCGGGGGGCAAGAGACCCAGTACTTC; CDR3 protein: CATSRGSGGQETQYF
J gene: TRBJ2-1; D gene: TRBD2; V gene: TRBV18; clone size: -; CDR3 DNA: TGTGCCAGCTCACCCGTAGCGGGGGTCTACAATGAGCAGTTCTTC; CDR3 protein: CASSPVAGVYNEQFF
J gene: TRBJ1-6; D gene: -; V gene: TRBV28; clone size: -; CDR3 DNA: TGTGCCAGCAGGCAATCGTCCCAGGGCAGGATGGCCCTCCACTTT; CDR3 protein: CASRQSSQGRMALHF
J gene: TRBJ1-2; D gene: TRBD1; V gene: TRBV11-2; clone size: -; CDR3 DNA: TGTGCCAGCAGCTTAGGACAGGGAATCAATGGCTACACCTTC; CDR3 protein: CASSLGQGINGYTF
J gene: TRBJ2-3; D gene: -; V gene: TRBV9; clone size: -; CDR3 DNA: TGTGCCAGCAGCCCAAGGACTAACGCGGATACGCAGTATTTT; CDR3 protein: CASSPRTNADTQYF
J gene: TRBJ2-1; D gene: TRBD2; V gene: TRBV5-1; clone size: -; CDR3 DNA: TGCGCCAGCAGTGCTCTACGGGGGGGCCCAGAGTTCTTC; CDR3 protein: CASSALRGGPEFF
J gene: TRBJ2-3; D gene: TRBD2; V gene: TRBV19; clone size: -; CDR3 DNA: TGTGCCAGTAGTATAGCGGGGGGGACCACAGATACGCAGTATTTT; CDR3 protein: CASSIAGGTTDTQYF
J gene: TRBJ1-4; D gene: -; V gene: TRBV6-6; clone size: -; CDR3 DNA: TGTGCCAGCAGGTATCTGGGTGAAAAACTGTTTTTT; CDR3 protein: CASRYLGEKLFF
J gene: TRBJ2-7; D gene: -; V gene: TRBV28; clone size: -; CDR3 DNA: TGTGCCAGCAGCACGGGGGCTCCCTTGGGGTACTTC; CDR3 protein: CASSTGAPLGYF
J gene: TRBJ2-7; D gene: -; V gene: TRBV27; clone size: -; CDR3 DNA: TGTGCCAGCAGTTTATTGGGGGTCGACGAGCAGTACTTC; CDR3 protein: CASSLLGVDEQYF
J gene: TRBJ1-2; D gene: -; V gene: TRBV1; clone size: once; CDR3 DNA: TGCACCAGCAGCCAAGATCGGACGTACCATGGCTACACCTTC; CDR3 protein: CTSSQDRTYHGYTF
J gene: TRBJ1-6; D gene: -; V gene: TRBV2; clone size: -; CDR3 DNA: TGTGCCAGCCAGGGTCAAAAAGCACCCCTCCACTTT; CDR3 protein: CASQGQKAPLHF
J gene: TRBJ1-2; D gene: -; V gene: TRBV28; clone size: -; CDR3 DNA: TGTGCCAGCAGTCCTAGACAGGAAAGTTATGGCTACACCTTC; CDR3 protein: CASSPRQESYGYTF
J gene: TRBJ2-5; D gene: -; V gene: TRBV7-8; clone size: -; CDR3 DNA: TGTGCCAGCAGCTTAGGGGGCGGCGGGGTAAGGGAGACCCAGTACTTC; CDR3 protein: CASSLGGGGVRETQYF
J gene: TRBJ2-3; D gene: -; V gene: TRBV2; clone size: -; CDR3 DNA: TGTGCCAGCAGTGATGTCCGGGCCACAGATACGCAGTATTTT; CDR3 protein: CASSDVRATDTQYF
J gene: TRBJ1-1; D gene: -; V gene: TRBV6-1; clone size: -; CDR3 DNA: TGTGCCAGCAGTGCTCCGGACCGGAACACTGAAGCTTTCTTT; CDR3 protein: CASSAPDRNTEAFF
J gene: TRBJ2-4; D gene: -; V gene: TRBV5-1; clone size: -; CDR3 DNA: TGCGCCAGCAGCTTGACGGTAGCCAAAAACATTCAGTACTTC; CDR3 protein: CASSLTVAKNIQYF
J gene: TRBJ2-3; D gene: TRBD2; V gene: TRBV13; clone size: -; CDR3 DNA: TGTGCCAGCAGCGGAGCGGGGGGGGACACAGATACGCAGTATTTT; CDR3 protein: CASSGAGGDTDTQYF
J gene: TRBJ1-5; D gene: TRBD1; V gene: TRBV27; clone size: -; CDR3 DNA: TGTGCCAGCAGCCGAGGACAGGGGGACAATCAGCCCCAGCATTTT; CDR3 protein: CASSRGQGDNQPQHF
J gene: TRBJ2-3; D gene: -; V gene: TRBV13; clone size: -; CDR3 DNA: TGTGCCAGCAGCTTTAAGGTAGCAGGGCCGACAGATACGCAGTATTTT; CDR3 protein: CASSFKVAGPTDTQYF
J gene: TRBJ1-1; D gene: -; V gene: TRBV2; clone size: once; CDR3 DNA: TGTGCCAGCAGTGTCGGCAGGGGGAACACTGAAGCTTTCTTT; CDR3 protein: CASSVGRGNTEAFF
J gene: TRBJ2-1; D gene: TRBD2; V gene: TRBV29-1; clone size: once; CDR3 DNA: TGCAGCGTTGGCAGACTAGCGGGGGACCCGGGGGTTGAGCAGTTCTTC; CDR3 protein: CSVGRLAGDPGVEQFF